The sequence of this TCR beta chain was determined in a study of identical twins. Study-level results: It was out-of-frame TCR alpha sharing in monozygotic twins that models underestimated. It was cross-sectional statistical analysis, not following the same donors, that the conclusions relied on.

About this clonotype itself: Its antigen is unidentified.

TCRdb redid the calling of the 5' RACE reads with MiXCR, one entry per CDR3 protein. The sample records over 500,000 distinct CDR3 sequences, approximately 22% being singletons. The same sample was also used in a study of T cells expressing NK-cell markers. From that paper: Of eight sequenced donors, seven were HCMV-seropositive and one HCMV-seronegative.

This TCR was sampled from a woman between 18 and 29 years old in good health. Sequenced input: CD4+ T cells sorted from blood.

CDR3 residues: CASSLDRDRAYEQYF. The CDR3 region has the DNA TGTGCCAGCAGTCTCGACCGGGACAGAGCCTACGAGCAGTACTTC. The genes are TRBV7-2 and TRBJ2-7, with 7 bases aligning to TRBD1. J was trimmed by 2 bases and V by 6 bases; bases with no gene match: 10. CDR3 size: 15 residues. Germline loops: CDR1 SGHTA, CDR2 FQGNSA.